What follows are 17 T cell receptor beta chains derived from one specimen sequenced in a study of T cells in Graves' hyperthyroidism and ophthalmopathy. Amplification of TCR beta CDR3 regions was performed using RNA transcripts as template. A set of HTBI primers served as the primers for a first-round RT-PCR of the TCR CDR3. TCRdb re-called the multiplex PCR reads with MiXCR, one entry per CDR3 protein. Of over 200,000 distinct CDR3 sequences in the sample, around 18% are singletons; the top ten hold about 48%. Sequencing was carried out using blood. The receptors shown here come from a man aged 40-50 years with Graves' hyperthyroidism.

This clonotype was counted between two and nine times. With a much larger clone just one base away, this may be a read error. The J gene is TRBJ2-7, the V gene TRBV12-3 or TRBV12-4, with D possibly TRBD1 on 5 matching bases. Trimming took off 5 bases at V and 2 bases at J, with 19 bases between the two ends. The CDR3 spans 16 residues. The CDR3 DNA follows: TGTGCCAGCAGTCTAGGAGCGACAGTCAGCCCCTACGAGCAGTACTTC. Its translation: CASSLGATVSPYEQYF.

V and J are TRBV20-1 and TRBJ1-3; D ambiguous. This CDR3 region has 14 residues. Germline lookup yields CDR1 DFQATT and CDR2 SNEGSKA (reference sequence). V was cut by 3 bases and J by 4 bases, with 13 bases left in between. The CDR3: CSASVPGLGNTIYF. CDR3 bases: TGCAGTGCTAGCGTGCCGGGTTTGGGAAACACCATATATTTT.

At least ten counts were recorded for this clonotype. The V and J genes are TRBV12-3 or TRBV12-4 and TRBJ1-6, with D perhaps TRBD1 (6 bases). The CDR3 contains 14 residues. The V gene lost 3 bases and the J gene lost 7 bases, with 10 bases spanning the gap. The CDR3, as DNA: TGTGCCAGCAGTTTTCAGGGGTGGAATTCACCCCTCCACTTT. The encoded protein is CASSFQGWNSPLHF.

This clonotype has a handful of counts. A much larger clone sits a single nucleotide away, making a read error possible. V usage is TRBV2 and J usage is TRBJ2-2, with TRBD1 matching 8 bases. This CDR3 has 16 amino acids. Germline V CDR1 and CDR2: SNHLY, FYNNEI. The trim removed 6 bases at V and 1 base at J, leaving 7 bases unmatched. The CDR3 nucleotides read TGTGCCAGCAGAGCAGGGGGCGGATGGAACACCGGGGAGCTGTTTTTT. Translating gives CASRAGGGWNTGELFF.

V is TRBV4-2 and J is TRBJ1-4; 8 bases match TRBD1. V shed 4 bases, J shed 7 bases, and the junction held 5 bases outside the gene matches. CDR1 is LGHNA, CDR2 YNFKEQ, per germline. This CDR3 comprises 14 residues. In nucleotides, the CDR3 is TGTGCCAGCAGCCTTAACAGGGGGAGTGAAAAACTGTTTTTT. It encodes CASSLNRGSEKLFF.

V gene TRBV5-1 combines with J gene TRBJ2-3; possible D gene TRBD2, 5 bases. This CDR3 comprises 14 residues. Trimming took 2 bases from V and 3 from J, leaving 10 bases between them. The germline CDR1 and CDR2 sequences are SGHRS and YFSETQ. CDR3 sequence reads: CASSLLGITDTQYF. The CDR3 bases are TGCGCCAGCAGCTTACTAGGAATAACAGATACGCAGTATTTT.

This clonotype came up once. A much larger clone is a single base away; this may be a read error. V is TRBV5-1 and J is TRBJ2-5, with 8 bases lining up with TRBD2. The junction had 14 bases not matched to a gene; V was cut back by 6 bases and J by 7 bases. The CDR3 has 15 amino acids. The V gene's germline CDR1 is SGHRS and CDR2 YFSETQ. The CDR3 DNA is TGCGCCAGCACTTCTGATGGACTAGCAGAAGGGACCCAGTACTTC. Its protein product is CASTSDGLAEGTQYF.

V usage is TRBV6-4 and J usage is TRBJ2-7; possibly TRBD1 or TRBD2 for D (5 bases each). Between the trimmed V and J ends, which lost 4 bases and 1 base, there was a span of 8 bases. The CDR3 length is 13 residues. From germline, CDR1 is MRHNA and CDR2 SNTAGT. The CDR3 sequence: CASSVGPSYEQYF. The CDR3 DNA follows: TGTGCCAGCAGTGTGGGACCTTCCTACGAGCAGTACTTC.

The chain has TRBV28 and TRBJ1-2; D is unclear. CDR1 is MDHEN and CDR2 is SYDVKM in the germline V gene. V lost 4 bases and J lost 6, with 9 bases in between. The CDR3 runs to 12 residues. The CDR3 coding sequence is TGTGCCAGCAGTTGGCTAAGGCATGGCTACACCTTC. This translates into CASSWLRHGYTF.

In DNA form, the CDR3 reads TGTGCCAGCACACCTCTCCGGGGGGGCCTTTCAGATACGCAGTATTTT. As protein: CASTPLRGGLSDTQYF. V and J are TRBV2 and TRBJ2-3; the match to TRBD2 covers 8 bases. This CDR3 has 16 residues. Per germline, CDR1 SNHLY and CDR2 FYNNEI. Trimming at V came to 7 bases and at J to 4 bases, leaving 13 bases not matched to a gene.

The rearrangement links TRBV6-1 to TRBJ2-2; D not resolved. This CDR3 has 15 residues. The ends were cut back, 8 bases at V and 3 bases at J, with 16 bases in the middle. The V gene's germline CDR1 is MNHNS and CDR2 SASEGT. As DNA, the CDR3 is TGTGCCAGCGGCCACTTAACTTGGGACACCGGGGAGCTGTTTTTT. Its translation is CASGHLTWDTGELFF.

This clonotype was found a few times. The J gene is TRBJ1-1, the V gene TRBV13, with D possibly TRBD1 on 6 matching bases. Trimming took 5 bases from V and 2 from J, leaving 21 bases between them. The CDR3 spans 17 residues. Germline V gene sequence: CDR1 PRHDT, CDR2 FYEKMQ (reference sequence). In nucleotides, the CDR3 is TGTGCCAGCAGCCCCAATGGGGTCTCAGGGGCAAACACTGAAGCTTTCTTT. Its translation is CASSPNGVSGANTEAFF.

Many counts were recorded for this clonotype. The V and J genes are TRBV2 and TRBJ1-2, with D unresolved. The CDR3 length is 14 residues. Trimming removed 6 bases from V and 0 bases from J, with 11 bases in between. Germline V CDR1 and CDR2: SNHLY, FYNNEI. The CDR3 loop is CASRAGLPNYGYTF. Written as DNA, the CDR3 is TGTGCCAGCAGGGCCGGACTACCTAACTATGGCTACACCTTC.

This clonotype was seen only once. The chain is built from TRBV6-2 or TRBV6-3 and TRBJ2-4; the match to TRBD1 covers 8 bases. Germline assignment: CDR1 MNHEY and CDR2 SVGEGT. CDR3 length: 15 residues. V lost 2 bases, J lost 3 bases, and 3 bases stayed unmatched. CDR3 DNA sequence: TGTGCCAGCAGTTACGCGACAGGGGTCAAAAACATTCAGTACTTC. It codes for CASSYATGVKNIQYF.

The chain recombines TRBV19 with TRBJ1-5, with TRBD1 as a possible D gene (6 bases). V lost 2 bases to trimming and J lost 3 bases, with 8 bases between them. This CDR3 comprises 14 residues. Per germline, CDR1 LNHDA and CDR2 SQIVND (reference sequence). CDR3 amino acids: CASSIRDNNQPQHF. The CDR3 bases are TGTGCCAGTAGTATACGGGACAACAATCAGCCCCAGCATTTT.

This clonotype was seen many times. This chain links TRBV5-1 with TRBJ1-2; TRBD1 might be the D (5 bases). The V gene's germline CDR1 is SGHRS and CDR2 YFSETQ. V was pared by 2 bases and J by 7 bases, with 18 bases between. There are 15 residues in the CDR3. This chain's CDR3 is CASSFSGTPSGGYTF. In DNA, the CDR3 is TGCGCCAGCAGCTTTTCCGGGACGCCGAGTGGTGGCTACACCTTC. The full variable domain, in which reference TRBV5-1 and TRBJ1-2 provide the parts outside the CDR3, is KAGVTQTPRYLIKTRGQQVTLSCSPISGHRSVSWYQQTPGQGLQFLFEYFSETQRNKGNFPGRFSGRQFSNSRSEMNVSTLELGDSALYLCASSFSGTPSGGYTFGSGTRLTVV.

Comments on this clonotype: The junction shows a germline mismatch at one end, possibly a read error. The chain joins TRBV3-1 to TRBJ2-2; maybe TRBD1 (6 bases). This CDR3 spans 14 amino acids. The germline V gene has CDR1 LGHDT and CDR2 YNNKEL (reference sequence). In DNA form, the CDR3 reads TGTGCCGGCAGCCAAGTAGGGGGCACCGGGGAGCTGTTTTTT. Translating gives CAGSQVGGTGELFF.